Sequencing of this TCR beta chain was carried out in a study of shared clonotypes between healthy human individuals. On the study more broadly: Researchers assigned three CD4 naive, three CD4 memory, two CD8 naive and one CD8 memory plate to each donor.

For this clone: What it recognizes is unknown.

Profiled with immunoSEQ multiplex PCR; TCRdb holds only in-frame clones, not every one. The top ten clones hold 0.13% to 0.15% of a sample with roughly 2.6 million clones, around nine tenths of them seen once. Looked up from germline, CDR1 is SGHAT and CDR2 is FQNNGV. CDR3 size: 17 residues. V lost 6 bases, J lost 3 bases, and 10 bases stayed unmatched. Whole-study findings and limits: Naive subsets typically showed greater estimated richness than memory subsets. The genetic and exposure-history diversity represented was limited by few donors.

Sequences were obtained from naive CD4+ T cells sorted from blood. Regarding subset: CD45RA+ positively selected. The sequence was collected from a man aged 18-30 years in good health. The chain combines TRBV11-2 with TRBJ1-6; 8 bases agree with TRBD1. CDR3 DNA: TGTGCCAGCAGGCTTCGGACAGGGACTTACTATAATTCACCCCTCCACTTT. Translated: CASRLRTGTYYNSPLHF. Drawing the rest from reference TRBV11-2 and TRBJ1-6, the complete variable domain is EAGVAQSPRYKIIEKRQSVAFWCNPISGHATLYWYQQILGQGPKLLIQFQNNGVVDDSQLPKDRFSAERLKGVDSTLKIQPAKLEDSAVYLCASRLRTGTYYNSPLHFGNGTRLTVT.